These 29 T cell receptor beta chains originate from one sample sequenced in a study of shared clonotypes between healthy human individuals. Sequenced by immunoSEQ multiplex PCR; TCRdb stores in-frame clones only, minus some. The sample shows under 600,000 clones, roughly four fifths of them seen only once. The sample was PBMCs. All receptors derive from a woman between 35 and 50 years old in good health. Some clones in this sample may be carry-over from other donors' samples.

The chain employs TRBV9 and TRBJ2-7; D possibly corresponds to TRBD2 (6 bases). This CDR3 region has 13 residues. With 2 bases removed from V and 7 bases from J, the gap between germline ends came to 13 bases. Germline V lookup: CDR1 SGDLS, CDR2 YYNGEE. CDR3 in DNA: TGTGCCAGCAGCGTCGGGACTGGGATGGAGCAGTACTTC. This gives the protein CASSVGTGMEQYF.

The rearrangement links TRBV2 to TRBJ2-1; D is uncertain. This CDR3 spans 15 amino acids. Germline loops: CDR1 SNHLY, CDR2 FYNNEI. Trimming took off 7 bases at V and 9 bases at J, with 22 bases between the two ends. As DNA, the CDR3 is TGTGCCAGCACCGAAGTAGGGTACTTAGGCGGTGAGCAGTTCTTC. Translating it yields CASTEVGYLGGEQFF.

CDR3 sequence reads: CASSFPTSGSTGEQYF. CDR3 bases: TGCGCCAGCAGCTTTCCAACTAGCGGGAGTACGGGCGAGCAGTACTTC. V is TRBV5-1 and J is TRBJ2-7; 11 bases are shared with TRBD2. This CDR3 is built from 16 residues. From germline, CDR1 is SGHRS and CDR2 YFSETQ. J lost 6 bases, V lost 2 bases, and 10 bases had no gene match.

This clone came up many times. This chain joins TRBV7-6 and TRBJ1-1; no reliable D call. In germline, CDR1 is SGHVS, CDR2 FNYEAQ. There are 13 residues in the CDR3. V was cut by 5 bases and J by 0 bases, with 7 bases left in between. CDR3 in DNA: TGTGCCAGCAGCCAAGCCCTGAACACTGAAGCTTTCTTT. This gives the protein CASSQALNTEAFF.

This clone was found a few times. This rearrangement joins TRBV11-3 to TRBJ2-5, with 15 bases identical to TRBD2. V trimming: 5 bases; J trimming: 2 bases; junction bases outside the gene matches: 12. This CDR3 has 19 residues. The germline V gene encodes CDR1 SGHNT and CDR2 YENEEA. CDR3 nucleotide sequence: TGTGCCAGCAGCCCTGGACTAGCGGGAGGGAGTGGGGTACAAGAGACCCAGTACTTC. Encoded protein: CASSPGLAGGSGVQETQYF.

This sequence joins TRBV6-6 and TRBJ2-1; tentative D call: TRBD1 (5 bases). Germline values: CDR1 MNHNY, CDR2 SVGAGI (reference sequence). V shed 9 bases and J shed 3 bases, with 18 bases lying between them. The CDR3 consists of 15 residues. The DNA for the CDR3 is TGTGCCAGTTCGTATATCGTAGGGGACTACAATGAGCAGTTCTTC. This sequence encodes CASSYIVGDYNEQFF.

This chain links TRBV7-2 with TRBJ1-4, with D tentatively TRBD1 (5 bases). V lost 5 bases and J 8 bases, leaving 18 bases between the germline ends. In germline, CDR1 is SGHTA, CDR2 FQGNSA. The CDR3 covers 15 residues. DNA for the CDR3: TGTGCCAGCAGCCCCCCGGAGGGGTCCAGAGAAAAACTGTTTTTT. Translating gives CASSPPEGSREKLFF.

Concerning this clone: This may arise from a read error, as a much more abundant clone is one base away. Additional DNA sequences in this sample encode the identical CDR3. The chain employs TRBV5-1 and TRBJ1-1; a possible D gene is TRBD1 (6 bases). Germline V gene data show CDR1 as SGHRS and CDR2 as YFSETQ. This CDR3 has 14 residues. With 0 bases removed from V and 2 bases from J, the gap between germline ends came to 8 bases. The CDR3 DNA reads as TGCGCCAGCAGCTTGGAGACAGGTAACACTGAAGCTTTCTTT. Translation gives CASSLETGNTEAFF.

The V call is TRBV11-2, the J call TRBJ1-3; D gene ambiguous. The CDR3 spans 15 residues. Germline V gene data show CDR1 as SGHAT and CDR2 as FQNNGV. The V gene lost 3 bases and the J gene lost 0 bases, with 9 bases spanning the gap. The CDR3 region has the DNA TGTGCCAGCAGCTTCGGAGGATACTCTGGAAACACCATATATTTT. Translated: CASSFGGYSGNTIYF.

This chain joins TRBV2 and TRBJ2-7; 7 nucleotides match TRBD2. The germline V gene has CDR1 SNHLY and CDR2 FYNNEI. The V gene end was trimmed by 7 bases and the J gene end by 4 bases; junction bases not matched to a gene: 4. The CDR3 runs 12 residues. The CDR3 protein is CASKASGYEQYF. The CDR3 DNA is TGTGCCAGCAAAGCTAGCGGATACGAGCAGTACTTC.

This sequence joins TRBV9 and TRBJ2-7; D is ambiguous. The CDR3 length is 13 residues. Germline assignment: CDR1 SGDLS and CDR2 YYNGEE. V dropped 0 bases and J dropped 5 bases, with 9 bases sitting between them. The CDR3 region is CASSVANRDEQYF. CDR3 nucleotides: TGTGCCAGCAGCGTAGCTAACAGAGACGAGCAGTACTTC.

The chain joins TRBV6-4 to TRBJ1-1; D remains unclear. Germline values: CDR1 MRHNA, CDR2 SNTAGT. V lost 4 bases and J 3 bases, leaving 12 bases between the germline ends. CDR3 length equals 14 residues. This chain's CDR3 is CASSAEGPDTEAFF. CDR3 bases: TGTGCCAGCAGTGCTGAAGGGCCGGACACTGAAGCTTTCTTT.

The CDR3 region is CASKGELSTDTQYF. The CDR3 nucleotides read TGCGCCAGCAAAGGAGAACTTAGCACAGATACGCAGTATTTT. This sequence joins TRBV5-1 and TRBJ2-3; D not resolved. There are 14 residues in the CDR3. The V gene lost 6 bases and the J gene lost 0 bases, with 11 bases spanning the gap. The germline V gene encodes CDR1 SGHRS and CDR2 YFSETQ.

This clone showed up just a few times. J is TRBJ2-7 and V is TRBV10-3; 7 bases fit TRBD1. The CDR3 totals 14 residues. Germline V gene data show CDR1 as ENHRY and CDR2 as SYGVKD. V shed 2 bases, J shed 4 bases, and the junction held 5 bases outside the gene matches. The CDR3 loop is CAISEEWDSYEQYF. For the CDR3, the DNA is TGTGCCATCAGTGAGGAATGGGACAGTTACGAGCAGTACTTC.

The chain recombines TRBV7-6 with TRBJ2-1; tentative D call: TRBD2 (7 bases). The CDR3 length is 15 residues. Germline CDR1 reads SGHVS; CDR2 reads FNYEAQ. The germline V and J ends were trimmed by 0 bases and 7 bases, with 13 bases remaining between them. The CDR3 loop reads CASSLAGAGGNEQFF. CDR3 nucleotides: TGTGCCAGCAGCTTAGCGGGGGCCGGGGGGAATGAGCAGTTCTTC.

The chain uses TRBV7-6 and TRBJ1-2; TRBD1 agrees at 7 bases. In germline, CDR1 is SGHVS, CDR2 FNYEAQ. This CDR3 is 15 amino acids long. Trimming took 1 base from V and 2 from J; bases not matched to a gene: 4. The CDR3 DNA follows: TGTGCCAGCAGCTTAGGAGGGGGCCTGAACTATGGCTACACCTTC. Encoded protein: CASSLGGGLNYGYTF.

The chain joins TRBV7-3 to TRBJ2-1, with 7 bases matching TRBD2. The CDR3 totals 14 residues. V lost 5 bases to trimming and J lost 10 bases; unmatched junction nucleotides: 11. Germline loops: CDR1 SGHTA, CDR2 FQGTGA. CDR3 sequence (DNA): TGTGCCAGCAGCCCCTCACATGGGGAGGGGGAGCAGTTCTTC. This encodes CASSPSHGEGEQFF. Complete variable domain (other parts from reference TRBV7-3 and TRBJ2-1): GAGVSQTPSNKVTEKGKYVELRCDPISGHTALYWYRQSLGQGPEFLIYFQGTGAADDSGLPNDRFFAVRPEGSVSTLKIQRTERGDSAVYLCASSPSHGEGEQFFGPGTRLTVL.

This chain joins TRBV7-8 and TRBJ1-1, with no clear D. V lost 3 bases to trimming and J lost 4 bases, with 9 bases between them. There are 13 residues in the CDR3. CDR1 is SGHVS and CDR2 is FQNEAQ in the germline V gene. CDR3 amino acids: CASSLLGITEAFF. CDR3 bases: TGTGCCAGCAGCTTGTTGGGGATCACTGAAGCTTTCTTT. The whole variable domain, filled in from reference TRBV7-8 and TRBJ1-1, reads GAGVSQSPRYKVAKRGQDVALRCDPISGHVSLFWYQQALGQGPEFLTYFQNEAQLDKSGLPSDRFFAERPEGSVSTLKIQRTQQEDSAVYLCASSLLGITEAFFGQGTRLTVV.

Of note for this clone: This same CDR3 is encoded by further DNA sequences in the sample. This rearrangement joins TRBV30 to TRBJ1-2, with 7 bases aligning to TRBD1. CDR3 size: 12 residues. Germline CDR1 reads GTSNPN; CDR2 reads SVGIG (reference sequence). Trimming at V came to 0 bases and at J to 8 bases, leaving 3 bases not matched to a gene. The CDR3 spells CAWSVGGGGYTF. DNA for the CDR3: TGTGCCTGGAGTGTAGGGGGCGGCGGCTACACCTTC.

V and J are TRBV19 and TRBJ1-5; 7 nucleotides match TRBD1. V gave up 5 bases and J gave up 1 base; unmatched junction bases: 5. This CDR3 spans 15 amino acids. CDR1 LNHDA and CDR2 SQIVND come from the germline V gene (reference sequence). In nucleotides, the CDR3 is TGTGCCAGTAGTGGCCCGGGACAGAGCAATCAGCCCCAGCATTTT. Translating it yields CASSGPGQSNQPQHF.

Note on this clone: One base away lies a much larger clone, so this may be a sequencing read error. Other DNA variants within this sample encode the same CDR3. V gene TRBV5-4 combines with J gene TRBJ1-1, with D possibly TRBD1 on 5 matching bases. Germline CDR1 is SGHNT and CDR2 is YYREEE (reference sequence). The CDR3 is 13 amino acids. The CDR3 protein is CASSLGGRPEAFF. DNA for the CDR3: TGCGCCAGCAGCTTGGGGGGTCGCCCTGAAGCTTTCTTT.

This chain connects TRBV28 to TRBJ1-2; TRBD1 might be the D (5 bases). CDR3 length: 12 amino acids. The V end was cut by 10 bases, the J end by 6 bases, with 15 bases between. Germline CDR1 is MDHEN and CDR2 is SYDVKM. Here the CDR3 reads CATHRSPDGYTF. The CDR3 bases are TGTGCCACCCACAGGTCCCCGGATGGCTACACCTTC.

This chain links TRBV5-1 with TRBJ2-3; D gene uncertain. V was pared by 2 bases and J by 2 bases, with 9 bases between. This CDR3 comprises 14 residues. CDR1 is SGHRS, CDR2 YFSETQ, per germline. CDR3 region: CASSFEGYTDTQYF. The CDR3 DNA reads as TGCGCCAGCAGCTTTGAAGGTTACACAGATACGCAGTATTTT.

This clone appeared a single time. A read error may be the cause here, since a much bigger clone is one base away. This chain connects TRBV29-1 to TRBJ1-1, with D perhaps matching TRBD1 (6 bases). Germline CDR1 SQVTM, CDR2 ANQGSEA. This CDR3 region has 12 residues. Here the CDR3 DNA reads TGCAGCGCGGGGGGCCGGAACATTGAAGCTTTCTTT. It encodes CSAGGRNIEAFF.

The chain couples TRBV7-2 to TRBJ2-1; 9 bases agree with TRBD2. After removal of 0 bases from V and 15 bases from J, the junction contained 12 bases not matched to a gene. The V gene's germline CDR1 is SGHTA and CDR2 FQGNSA. There are 15 residues in the CDR3. The CDR3 loop is CASSLALGSGSIGFF. The DNA of the CDR3 is TGTGCCAGCAGCTTAGCACTTGGTAGCGGGAGCATCGGGTTCTTC.

The chain is built from TRBV27 and TRBJ1-5; no clear D. Germline assignment: CDR1 MNHEY and CDR2 SMNVEV (reference sequence). The CDR3 is made up of 14 amino acids. Trimming left V 3 bases short and J 3 bases short, with 9 bases between. The CDR3 DNA follows: TGTGCCAGCAGTTTCGGTCGGTTCAATCAGCCCCAGCATTTT. This sequence encodes CASSFGRFNQPQHF.

The V gene is TRBV5-6, the J gene TRBJ2-7; the match to TRBD2 covers 8 bases. The length of the CDR3 is 15 residues. Germline V lookup: CDR1 SGHDT, CDR2 YYEEEE. The junction had 7 bases not matched to a gene; V was cut back by 0 bases and J by 5 bases. DNA for the CDR3: TGTGCCAGCAGCTTGGCCAGCGGGACTAGTGACGAGCAGTACTTC. It specifies CASSLASGTSDEQYF.

Turning to this clone: This may come from a read error, since a much larger clone is one base off. The rearrangement uses TRBV7-6 and TRBJ2-1, with 7 positions matching TRBD2. The germline V gene encodes CDR1 SGHVS and CDR2 FNYEAQ. The J segment lost 0 bases and the V segment lost 5 bases, leaving 4 bases of the junction unmatched. This CDR3 is built from 15 residues. The CDR3 bases are TGTGCCAGCAGCCCTAGCGGTAGCTCCTACAATGAGCAGTTCTTC. It translates to CASSPSGSSYNEQFF.

The chain carries TRBV19 and TRBJ2-1; TRBD2 matches 7 bases. V was clipped by 6 bases and J by 6 bases; unmatched bases: 8. CDR3 length equals 14 residues. From germline, CDR1 is LNHDA and CDR2 SQIVND (reference sequence). CDR3 nucleotides: TGTGCCAGTAGCAAGGCGGGAGTGGTCAATGAGCAGTTCTTC. It encodes CASSKAGVVNEQFF.